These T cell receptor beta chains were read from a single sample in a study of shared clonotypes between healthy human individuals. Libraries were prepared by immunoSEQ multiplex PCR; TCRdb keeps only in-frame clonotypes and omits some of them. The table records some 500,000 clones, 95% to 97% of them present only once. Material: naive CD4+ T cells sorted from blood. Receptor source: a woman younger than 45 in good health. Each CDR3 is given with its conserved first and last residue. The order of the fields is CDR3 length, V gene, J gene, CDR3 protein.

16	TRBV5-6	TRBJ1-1	CASSSIWDRGNTEAFF
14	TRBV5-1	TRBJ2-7	CASSAGQAAYEQYF
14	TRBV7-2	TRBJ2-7	CASSLQRENYEQYF
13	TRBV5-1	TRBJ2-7	CASSFDSAYEQYF
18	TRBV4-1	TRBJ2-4	CASSQVNLGSLAKNIQYF
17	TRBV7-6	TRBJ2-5	CASSTQVGLAGQETQYF
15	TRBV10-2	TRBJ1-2	CASRASGTANYGYTF
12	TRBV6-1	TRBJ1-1	CASSELTTEAFF
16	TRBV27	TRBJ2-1	CASSQSLAGGYNEQFF
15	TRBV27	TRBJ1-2	CASSRVRTGVHGYTF
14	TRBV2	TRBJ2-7	CASSETWSSYEQYF
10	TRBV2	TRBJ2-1	CASSDQEQFF
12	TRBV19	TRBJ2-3	CASRAGTDTQYF
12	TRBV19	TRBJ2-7	CATTQGPYEQYF
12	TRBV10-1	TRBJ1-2	CASGTGNYGYTF
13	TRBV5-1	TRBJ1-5	CASSLEVNQPQHF
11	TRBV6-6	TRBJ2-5	CASSSPGAQYF
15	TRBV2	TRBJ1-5	CASRAGTSSNQPQHF
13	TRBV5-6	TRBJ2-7	CASSGGVLYEQYF
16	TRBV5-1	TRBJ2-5	CASSDKTGRGEETQYF
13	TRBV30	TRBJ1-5	CAWSSGRWRPQHF
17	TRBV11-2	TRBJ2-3	CASSPAPSGSVADTQYF
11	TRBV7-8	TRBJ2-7	CASSTHYEQYF
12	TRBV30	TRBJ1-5	CAWKGPNQPQHF
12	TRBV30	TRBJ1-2	CAWTGGNYGYTF
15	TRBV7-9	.	CASSLVLAGGYEQYF
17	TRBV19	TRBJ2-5	CASSMRRASSVRETQYF
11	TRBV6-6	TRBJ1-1	CASSFYTEAFF
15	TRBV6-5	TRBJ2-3	CASSYSSRRTDTQYF
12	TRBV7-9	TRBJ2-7	CASSLQVYEQYF
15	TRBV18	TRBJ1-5	CASSLGTGGLQPQHF
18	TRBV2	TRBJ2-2	CASSPGPTSGANTGELFF
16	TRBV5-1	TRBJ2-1	CASSLSSGDPYNEQFF
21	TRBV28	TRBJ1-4	CASSHQKSLLMTGPRGEKLFF
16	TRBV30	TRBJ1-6	CAWSTDDRSTNSPLHF
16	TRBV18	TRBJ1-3	CASSLSDSSSGNTIYF
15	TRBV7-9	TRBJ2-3	CASSTLGESTDTQYF
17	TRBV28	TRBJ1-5	CASSSPPGASSNQPQHF
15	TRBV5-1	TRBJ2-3	CASSLPGQAGDTQYF
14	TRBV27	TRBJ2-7	CASSLSGVSYEQYF
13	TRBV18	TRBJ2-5	CASSPGGSETQYF
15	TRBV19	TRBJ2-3	CASSITSPRTDTQYF
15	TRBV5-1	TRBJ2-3	CASRETSGGPDTQYF
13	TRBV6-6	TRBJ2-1	CASRNRAQWGQFF
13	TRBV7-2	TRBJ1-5	CASQKTGSQPQHF
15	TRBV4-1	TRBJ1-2	CASSQRRDTTYGYTF
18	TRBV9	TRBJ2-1	CASSLTSGRALSYNEQFF